Below are 11 T cell receptor beta chains sequenced from a single sample in a study of beta chain features in type 1 diabetes. Findings and caveats of the study: People with Type 1 diabetes carried modestly yet significantly shorter TCRB CDR3s in all four CD4+ subsets.

Investigators reverse transcribed all isolated RNA, so they sequenced expressed TCRB transcripts. Sequencing was performed with immunoSEQ multiplex PCR; in TCRdb, only in-frame clones are kept and a portion is missing. This sample has about 650,000 clones, with about an eighth found just once. No cognate antigen is known for these TCRs. Sequencing was carried out using naive CD4+ T cells from blood. These receptor sequences come from a young man with type 1 diabetes.

In this sample, this clone turned up a few times. The chain uses TRBV19 and TRBJ1-1, with D unresolved. With 7 bases removed from V and 5 bases from J, the gap between germline ends came to 11 bases. The CDR3 loop spans 12 amino acids. The V gene's germline CDR1 is LNHDA and CDR2 SQIVND (reference sequence). Here the CDR3 DNA reads TGTGCCAGTAACCGGGAGACGACTGAAGCTTTCTTT. Translated, it gives CASNRETTEAFF.

A few counts support this clone. A read error may account for a junction end that differs from germline. This sequence joins TRBV9 and TRBJ2-7, with D perhaps matching TRBD2 (6 bases). Germline lookup yields CDR1 SGDLS and CDR2 YYNGEE. CDR3 size: 16 residues. CDR3 loop: CASSVGTLATSHEQYF. In DNA, the CDR3 is TGTGCCAGCAGCGTAGGGACTCTAGCGACCTCCCACGAGCAGTACTTC.

V gene TRBV5-6 combines with J gene TRBJ2-1; possibly TRBD1 for D (6 bases). The CDR3 consists of 15 residues. CDR1 SGHDT and CDR2 YYEEEE come from the germline V gene. V lost 4 bases to trimming and J lost 4 bases, with 15 bases between them. CDR3 in DNA: TGTGCCAGCAGCCCCCCGGGACAATCTTACAATGAGCAGTTCTTC. It encodes CASSPPGQSYNEQFF.

The chain has TRBV7-9 and TRBJ2-1, with 9 bases aligning to TRBD1. This CDR3 region has 15 residues. CDR1 SEHNR and CDR2 FQNEAQ come from the germline V gene (reference sequence). The V segment lost 2 bases and the J segment 8 bases; nucleotides outside the gene matches: 7. The CDR3 DNA follows: TGTGCCAGCAGCTTATCCCGGGACAGGGTGGATGAGCAGTTCTTC. It codes for CASSLSRDRVDEQFF.

The gene calls are TRBV25-1 and TRBJ1-4; 9 nucleotides agree with TRBD1. Per germline, CDR1 MGHDK and CDR2 SYGVNS. This CDR3 has 11 amino acids. Losses at the gene ends were 4 bases for V and 15 bases for J; bases not matched to a gene: 3. The CDR3 loop reads CASSAGTGMFF. Here the CDR3 DNA reads TGTGCCAGCAGTGCCGGGACAGGGATGTTTTTT. The variable domain in full, with the rest retrieved from reference TRBV25-1 and TRBJ1-4, is EADIYQTPRYLVIGTGKKITLECSQTMGHDKMYWYQQDPGMELHLIHYSYGVNSTEKGDLSSESTVSRIRTEHFPLTLESARPSHTSQYLCASSAGTGMFFGSGTQLSVL.

The CDR3 region is CASSLTGYTDTQYF. In DNA form, the CDR3 reads TGTGCCAGCAGTTTGACAGGATACACAGATACGCAGTATTTT. J is TRBJ2-3 and V is TRBV2; D might be TRBD1 (6 bases). The length of the CDR3 is 14 residues. The V end lost 5 bases, the J end lost 2 bases, and 11 bases lay between the germline ends. Germline loops: CDR1 SNHLY, CDR2 FYNNEI.

V usage is TRBV4-3 and J usage is TRBJ2-7, with D maybe TRBD2 (6 bases). V was cut by 2 bases and J by 4 bases, with 15 bases left in between. Germline V CDR1 and CDR2: LGHNA, YSLEER. CDR3 length: 15 residues. The CDR3 bases are TGCGCCAGCAGCCAACCGGAACGGGGGTCTTACGAGCAGTACTTC. Its translation is CASSQPERGSYEQYF.

A few counts support this clone. This chain links TRBV4-3 with TRBJ2-1, with 13 positions matching TRBD2. The CDR3 has 15 amino acids. Germline V lookup: CDR1 LGHNA, CDR2 YSLEER. Trimming took 4 bases from V and 8 from J; bases not matched to a gene: 5. CDR3 residues: CASSLTSGGAYEQFF. The CDR3 DNA sequence: TGCGCCAGCAGCCTAACTAGCGGGGGGGCCTATGAGCAGTTCTTC.

The chain carries TRBV6-5 and TRBJ1-1, with D possibly being TRBD1 (6 bases). CDR1 and CDR2 (germline): MNHEY, SVGAGI. The CDR3 has 14 residues. Trimming removed 6 bases at V and 1 base at J, with 12 bases between. This chain's CDR3 is CASRVPGQNTEAFF. CDR3 coding DNA: TGTGCCAGCAGGGTGCCGGGACAGAACACTGAAGCTTTCTTT.

The V call is TRBV2, the J call TRBJ2-7, with 12 positions matching TRBD2. Per germline, CDR1 SNHLY and CDR2 FYNNEI. With V trimmed by 6 bases and J by 5 bases, 8 bases remained unmatched. The CDR3 covers 15 residues. Written as DNA, the CDR3 is TGTGCCAGCAGCCAAGGACTAGCGGGGACCCACGAGCAGTACTTC. It specifies CASSQGLAGTHEQYF.

The J gene is TRBJ2-7, the V gene TRBV6-5, with 11 bases fitting TRBD1. Looked up from germline, CDR1 is MNHEY and CDR2 is SVGAGI. V dropped 2 bases and J dropped 2; count of bases not matched to a gene: 5. This CDR3 contains 16 residues. In DNA form, the CDR3 reads TGTGCCAGCAGTTACCACATGGGACAGGGGGCCTACGAGCAGTACTTC. Encoded protein: CASSYHMGQGAYEQYF.